A selection of T cell receptor beta chains follows, all from one sample in a study of blood T cell repertoires in COVID-19. Profiling relied on immunoSEQ multiplex PCR, and the TCRdb table lists in-frame clones only, not all of them. The repertoire holds approximately 400,000 clones, with around 90% as singletons. The sequencing input was PBMCs or T cells enriched from blood (not recorded which). The origin of the receptors is a woman under 30 who had recovered from COVID-19. Both conserved end residues are part of each CDR3. The order of the fields is D gene, clone size, V gene, J gene, CDR3 protein, CDR3 DNA. A D gene is named only where the DNA matches it firmly. Clone size is stated in some rows and not others, as once, few, many or a class when expanded.

NA	NA	TRBV12-5	TRBJ2-1	CASGLVVNSGATYNEQFF	TGTGCTAGTGGTTTGGTAGTAAATAGCGGCGCAACCTACAATGAGCAGTTCTTC
NA	NA	TRBV5-1	TRBJ2-7	CASSSDRSSYEQYF	TGCGCCAGCAGCTCCGACAGGAGCTCCTACGAGCAGTACTTC
NA	NA	TRBV19	TRBJ2-1	CASSTRHSGDNEQFF	TGTGCCAGTAGCACAAGGCACTCGGGGGATAATGAGCAGTTCTTC
NA	NA	TRBV9	TRBJ2-7	CASSVAGTSYEQYF	TGTGCCAGCAGCGTAGCTGGGACATCCTACGAGCAGTACTTC
TRBD1	NA	TRBV7-2	TRBJ2-5	CASSPFFRTGKQETQYF	TGTGCCAGCAGCCCATTCTTCCGGACAGGGAAACAAGAGACCCAGTACTTC
TRBD1	NA	TRBV3-1/TRBV3-2	TRBJ1-2	CASSSPGGGGYTF	TGTGCCAGCAGCTCTCCAGGGGGCGGAGGCTACACCTTC
TRBD1	NA	TRBV3-1/TRBV3-2	TRBJ1-6	CASSSTGESSPLHF	TGTGCCAGCAGTTCCACAGGGGAAAGTTCACCCCTCCACTTT
TRBD1	NA	TRBV27	TRBJ1-2	CASSSTGDGYTF	TGTGCCAGCAGTTCGACAGGGGATGGCTACACCTTC
NA	few	TRBV19	TRBJ1-5	CASSIGEGQGTQHF	TGTGCCAGTAGTATTGGTGAGGGTCAGGGGACCCAGCATTTT
TRBD2	NA	TRBV25-1	TRBJ2-1	CASSEWASGGYNEQFF	TGTGCCAGCAGTGAGTGGGCTAGCGGGGGCTACAATGAGCAGTTCTTC
NA	NA	TRBV11-3	TRBJ2-7	CASSLAGEGTYEQYF	TGTGCCAGCAGCTTAGCGGGAGAGGGGACCTACGAGCAGTACTTC
NA	NA	TRBV7-9	TRBJ1-2	CASSLSGGDKGPTHYGYTF	TGTGCCAGCAGCTTATCAGGAGGTGACAAGGGCCCTACACACTATGGCTACACCTTC
TRBD1	NA	TRBV9	TRBJ1-4	CASSSGQGRNEKLFF	TGTGCCAGCAGCTCAGGACAGGGCCGAAATGAAAAACTGTTTTTT
TRBD2	NA	TRBV5-1	TRBJ2-3	CASSLEGTSGFMTQYF	TGCGCCAGCAGCTTGGAGGGGACTAGCGGCTTCATGACGCAGTATTTT
NA	NA	TRBV24-1	TRBJ1-1	CATSDPTRVEEAFF	TGTGCCACCAGTGACCCGACACGAGTTGAAGAAGCTTTCTTT
NA	few	TRBV7-3	TRBJ2-2	CASSLIGQGELFF	TGTGCCAGCAGCTTAATAGGACAGGGGGAGCTGTTTTTT
NA	NA	TRBV6-5	TRBJ1-4	CASSLLGGSNEKLFF	TGTGCCAGCAGTTTACTCGGGGGGTCTAATGAAAAACTGTTTTTT
TRBD1	NA	TRBV7-6	TRBJ2-7	CASSLAGQYEQYF	TGTGCCAGCAGCTTAGCGGGACAGTACGAGCAGTACTTC
TRBD1	NA	TRBV5-1	TRBJ2-7	CASSLRQGVYEQYF	TGCGCCAGCAGCTTGCGACAGGGAGTGTACGAGCAGTACTTC
TRBD2	once	TRBV9	TRBJ2-1	CASSVAVSSGGNEQFF	TGTGCCAGCAGCGTAGCCGTCAGTAGCGGGGGTAATGAGCAGTTCTTC
TRBD1	few	TRBV28	TRBJ1-1	CASLRGRNTEAFF	TGTGCCAGCCTCAGGGGGCGCAACACTGAAGCTTTCTTT
NA	NA	TRBV2	TRBJ2-7	CASSAAGRYEQYF	TGTGCCAGCAGTGCCGCAGGGAGGTACGAGCAGTACTTC
TRBD1	NA	TRBV4-2	TRBJ2-1	CASSHRDSKGVNEQFF	TGTGCCAGCAGCCATAGGGACAGCAAGGGTGTGAATGAGCAGTTCTTC
TRBD1	NA	TRBV28	TRBJ1-2	CASSPGGGYTF	TGTGCCAGCAGCCCAGGGGGTGGCTACACCTTC
NA	NA	TRBV15	TRBJ1-2	CATLNPSQLPNYGYTF	TGTGCCACCCTTAACCCTTCACAGTTACCTAACTATGGCTACACCTTC